Described below is a single T cell receptor (beta chain) sequence and its context. Its target is not known. These data belong to a study of blood T cell dynamics during melanoma immunotherapy. DNA loading was fixed at approximately 0.35 ug for all bulk PBMC samples. The method was immunoSEQ multiplex PCR; TCRdb's version includes in-frame clones alone and lacks a portion of them. Of approximately 16,000 clones in the sample, about 94% were seen once. General study points: It remained unknown if the driving T cell clones were melanoma-specific.

This CDR3 comprises 15 residues. The V gene lost 0 bases and the J gene lost 4 bases, with 11 bases spanning the gap. The germline V gene encodes CDR1 SGHRS and CDR2 YFSETQ. The time point: week 3, after first cycle of checkpoint inhibitor. No patient had earlier systemic cancer treatment, concurrent immunosuppressants, or another active cancer. The TCR sequence derives from a human donor with melanoma. This chain joins TRBV5-1 and TRBJ2-1; D is unresolved. The material sequenced was blood, taken from a patient treated with checkpoint blockade. CDR3 protein: CASSLAATQYNEQFF. The CDR3 DNA reads as TGCGCCAGCAGCTTGGCCGCCACACAGTACAATGAGCAGTTCTTC.